The source of this TCR beta chain is a study of blood T cell repertoires in COVID-19. This CDR3 contains 16 residues. In germline, CDR1 is MNHEY, CDR2 SMNVEV (reference sequence). Losses at the gene ends were 5 bases for V and 1 base for J; bases not matched to a gene: 7. This table comes from immunoSEQ multiplex PCR, and its TCRdb copy is limited to in-frame clones, with some not included. Of about 110,000 clones in the sample, roughly 83% were seen once. This sequence originates from a human donor in a cohort sampled during active COVID-19. The specimen was peripheral blood. This chain links TRBV27 with TRBJ1-1, with TRBD1 matching over 10 bases. The CDR3 DNA reads TGTGCCAGCAGTCCGACAGGGGGCCGAAGGAACACTGAAGCTTTCTTT. The encoded protein is CASSPTGGRRNTEAFF.